Below, one T cell receptor beta chain is given with its context. Its antigen is currently unknown. V was shortened by 1 base and J by 0 bases, with 30 bases between the two germline ends. The CDR3 has 21 amino acids. Germline CDR1 is GTSNPN and CDR2 is SVGIG (reference sequence). This sample is drawn from a study of cytomegalovirus exposure and HLA in healthy donors. Overall study context: An analysis done earlier identified fewer than 140 million unique TCR beta sequences from about 179 million T cells. The study's findings and limits: In vitro, a few CMV-associated chains proved specific for CMV antigens. It was in a later analysis that TCR association rates were seen to vary by HLA locus, highest for DRB1 and lowest for HLA-C. In a later analysis, compared with equally common non-associated chains, HLA-associated beta chains were more expanded.

PCR used 60 Vbeta primers and 13 Jbeta primers. Assay: immunoSEQ multiplex PCR; the TCRdb copy retains only in-frame clones and omits some. Of roughly 150,000 clones in the sample, about 85% are singletons; the top ten hold more than 2%. This TCR was recovered from a woman aged 18-29 years in good health and CMV-seronegative. The sample taken for sequencing was PBMCs. J is TRBJ1-2 and V is TRBV30, with D perhaps matching TRBD1 (6 bases). The CDR3 protein is CAWSANPGHLLYRPANYGYTF. The DNA of the CDR3 is TGTGCCTGGAGTGCCAACCCGGGACACCTTTTATACCGGCCGGCTAACTATGGCTACACCTTC.